Detailed here is one TCR beta chain. The antigen is not known. The record originates from a study of spatial heterogeneity in lung cancer. Whole-study findings and limits: Tracking of tumor mutation counts was seen in expanded intratumoral alpha and beta TCR counts.

TCRdb processed the 5' RACE reads anew with MiXCR; each CDR3 protein has one entry. The data hold around 95,000 distinct CDR3 sequences, with approximately 4.7% observed a single time. Time point of the sample: sample taken at primary tumor resection. The sample here was lung tumor tissue, taken at surgery. The receptor was derived from a male donor with early-stage non-small cell lung cancer.

The CDR3 DNA sequence: TGTGCCAGCAGCCCCTGGTCCGGACGCGAGAGCAAAACATCAGATACGCAGTATTTT. Translating it yields CASSPWSGRESKTSDTQYF. The chain couples TRBV28 to TRBJ2-3; D is unclear. Germline CDR1 MDHEN, CDR2 SYDVKM. V lost 6 bases and J lost 4, with 29 bases in between. CDR3 length equals 19 residues.